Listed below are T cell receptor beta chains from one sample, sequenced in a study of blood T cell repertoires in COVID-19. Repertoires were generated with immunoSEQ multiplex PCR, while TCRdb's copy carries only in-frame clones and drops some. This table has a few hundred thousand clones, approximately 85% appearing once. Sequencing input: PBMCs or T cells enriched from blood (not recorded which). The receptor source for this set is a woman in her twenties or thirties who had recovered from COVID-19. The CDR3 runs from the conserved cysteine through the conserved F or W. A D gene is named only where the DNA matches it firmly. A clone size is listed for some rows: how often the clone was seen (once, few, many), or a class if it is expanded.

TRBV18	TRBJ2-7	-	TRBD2	TGTGCCAGCTCACCAGTGACTAGCGGGAGGAGGGCCTACGAGCAGTACTTC	CASSPVTSGRRAYEQYF
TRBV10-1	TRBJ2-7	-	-	TGCGCCAGCAGTGAGTCGGGGCTATCCCCTATCTACGAGCAGTACTTC	CASSESGLSPIYEQYF
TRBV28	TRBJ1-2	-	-	TGTGCCAGCAGTACCCCGGGAGGAGGGGACTATGGCTACACCTTC	CASSTPGGGDYGYTF
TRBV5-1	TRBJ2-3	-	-	TGCGCCAGCAGAGGGGGGGTCTTCACAGATACGCAGTATTTT	CASRGGVFTDTQYF
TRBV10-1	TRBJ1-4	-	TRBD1	TGCGCCAGCAGTCCCGGGACAGGGGTGAATAATGAAAAACTGTTTTTT	CASSPGTGVNNEKLFF
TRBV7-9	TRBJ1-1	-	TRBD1	TGTGCCAGCTCGCGACAGGGGGCCACTGAAGCTTTCTTT	CASSRQGATEAFF
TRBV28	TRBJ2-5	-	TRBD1	TGTGCCAGCAGGGGGGAAGGACAGGGGGTCCAAGAGACCCAGTACTTC	CASRGEGQGVQETQYF
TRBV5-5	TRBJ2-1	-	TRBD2	TGTGCCAGCAGCTTGGGCACTGGACTAGCGGGGACCTATGAGCAGTTCTTC	CASSLGTGLAGTYEQFF
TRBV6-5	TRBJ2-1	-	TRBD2	TGTGCCAGCAGACCACCTAGCGGGGATCTCAATGAGCAGTTCTTC	CASRPPSGDLNEQFF
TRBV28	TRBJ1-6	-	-	TGTGCCAGCAGCAGGCAGGGAAATTCACCCCTCCACTTT	CASSRQGNSPLHF
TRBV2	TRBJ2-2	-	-	TGTGCCACCATAGGGAGAACGAACACTGGGGAGCTGTTTTTT	CATIGRTNTGELFF
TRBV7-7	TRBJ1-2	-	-	TGTGCCAGGCATGAACCCCGTGGGAGTTTTAACTATGGCTACACCTTC	CARHEPRGSFNYGYTF
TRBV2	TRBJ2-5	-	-	TGTGCCAGCAAGATTGTGGGGGCGAGGGAGACCCAGTACTTC	CASKIVGARETQYF
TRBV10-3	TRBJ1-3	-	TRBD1	TGTGCCATCAGGGGACAGGGGGCTAACACCATATATTTT	CAIRGQGANTIYF
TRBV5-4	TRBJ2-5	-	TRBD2	TGTGCCAGCAGCTCTGGGACTAGCAGCTTACAAGAGACCCAGTACTTC	CASSSGTSSLQETQYF
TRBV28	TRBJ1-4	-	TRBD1	TGTGCCAGCAGTTTTTTCCCCGGACAGGCTGGTTCGGTGGGGAATGAAAAACTGTTTTTT	CASSFFPGQAGSVGNEKLFF
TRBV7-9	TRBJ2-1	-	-	TGTGCCAGCAGCCCCCATGGTACCCTCACTTACAATGAGCAGTTCTTC	CASSPHGTLTYNEQFF
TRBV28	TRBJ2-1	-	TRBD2	TGTGCCAGCAGTTTATGGACTGATAGCGGGAGGGCCAATGAGCAGTTCTTC	CASSLWTDSGRANEQFF
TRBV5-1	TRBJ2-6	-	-	TGCGCCAGCAGCTTGGATGTATCTGGGGCCAACGTCCTGACTTTC	CASSLDVSGANVLTF
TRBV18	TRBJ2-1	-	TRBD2	TGTGCCAGCTCACCCCGCGGGAGGGAGAGCTACAATGAGCAGTTCTTC	CASSPRGRESYNEQFF
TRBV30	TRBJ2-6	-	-	TGTGCCTGGAGTGGGCAGGTCTCTGGGGCCAACGTCCTGACTTTC	CAWSGQVSGANVLTF
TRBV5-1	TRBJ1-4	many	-	TGCGCCAGCAGCCTGGCGGGGGGCGGTAATGAAAAACTGTTTTTT	CASSLAGGGNEKLFF
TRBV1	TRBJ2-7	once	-	TGCACCAGCAGCCAAGATCGGACAGGTGGGACCTACGAGCAGTACTTC	CTSSQDRTGGTYEQYF
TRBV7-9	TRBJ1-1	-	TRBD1	TGTGCCAGCAGCCAAACAGGGGCTGAAGCTTTCTTT	CASSQTGAEAFF
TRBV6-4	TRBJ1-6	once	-	TGTGCCAGCAGTGCCGTAGAAGAATCACCCCTCCACTTT	CASSAVEESPLHF
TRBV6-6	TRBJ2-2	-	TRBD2	TGTGCCAGCAGTCCGAGGACTAGCGGGAGTGACACCGGGGAGCTGTTTTTT	CASSPRTSGSDTGELFF
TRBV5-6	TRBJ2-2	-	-	TGTGCCAGCATTTCAGTTGGTGTTGCGAACACCGGGGAGCTGTTTTTT	CASISVGVANTGELFF
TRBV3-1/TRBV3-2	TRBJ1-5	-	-	TGTGCCAGCAGCCCCGAAGGGGGGGCGTCGGGGCCCCAGCATTTT	CASSPEGGASGPQHF
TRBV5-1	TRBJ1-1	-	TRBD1	TGCGCCAGCAATCCGACGGGACAGACGAACACTGAAGCTTTCTTT	CASNPTGQTNTEAFF
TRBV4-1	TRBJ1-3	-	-	TGCGCCAGCAGCCAAGTTTATCCCCCACAGATAGACACCATATATTTT	CASSQVYPPQIDTIYF
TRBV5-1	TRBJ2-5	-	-	TGCGCCAGCAGCTTGGGCTCCTCAGGGGCCCAGTACTTC	CASSLGSSGAQYF
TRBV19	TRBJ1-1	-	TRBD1	TGTGCCAGTAGTCCCCGACAGGGGGCGATGAACACTGAAGCTTTCTTT	CASSPRQGAMNTEAFF
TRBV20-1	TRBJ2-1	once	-	TGCAGTGCTAGTTCGTTCGGCGGATTAAGCTCCTACAATGAGCAGTTCTTC	CSASSFGGLSSYNEQFF
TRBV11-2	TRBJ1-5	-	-	TGTGCCAGCACCCCGGGGGGGGCCCAGCATTTT	CASTPGGAQHF
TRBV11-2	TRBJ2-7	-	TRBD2	TGTGCCAGCAGCTCGACTAGCGGGAGAAGAAACGAGCAGTACTTC	CASSSTSGRRNEQYF
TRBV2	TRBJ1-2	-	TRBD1	TGTGCCAGCAGTGAAGCGCATGGGACAGCCAATGGCTACACCTTC	CASSEAHGTANGYTF
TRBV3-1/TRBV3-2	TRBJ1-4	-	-	TGTGCCAGCAGCCAAGATCAGGTATCGGGAGAAAAACTGTTTTTT	CASSQDQVSGEKLFF
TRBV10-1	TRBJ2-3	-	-	TGCGCCAGCAGTGAATCGGGATCAGATACGCAGTATTTT	CASSESGSDTQYF
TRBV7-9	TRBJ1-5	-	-	TGTGCCAGCAGCTTAGACAGGCCTGGTGGCAATCAGCCCCAGCATTTT	CASSLDRPGGNQPQHF
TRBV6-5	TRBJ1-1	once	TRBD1	TGTGCCAGCAGAATCGACAGGGCGTCTGAAGCTTTCTTT	CASRIDRASEAFF
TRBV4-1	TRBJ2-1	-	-	TGCGCCAGCAGCCACGGAAGGGGCCGGTTGAATGAGCAGTTCTTC	CASSHGRGRLNEQFF
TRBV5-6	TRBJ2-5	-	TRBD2	TGTGCCAGCAGCTCCCGACTAGCGGGAGAGACCCAGTACTTC	CASSSRLAGETQYF
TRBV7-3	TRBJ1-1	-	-	TGTGCCAGCAGCTTGGGACAAGGGATGAACACTGAAGCTTTCTTT	CASSLGQGMNTEAFF
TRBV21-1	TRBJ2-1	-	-	TGTGCCAGCAGCAAACAGCGGAATGAGCAGTTCTTC	CASSKQRNEQFF
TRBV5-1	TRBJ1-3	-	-	TGCGCCAGCAGCTTGTTCCCCGTTGAGGGATCGAACACCATATATTTT	CASSLFPVEGSNTIYF
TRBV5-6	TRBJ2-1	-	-	TGTGCCAGCAGCATGGACAGAGAGCAGTTCTTC	CASSMDREQFF
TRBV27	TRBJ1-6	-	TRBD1	TGTGCCAGCAGTTTATCCGGGACAGGGGTTTCGATTTCTTCACCCCTCCACTTT	CASSLSGTGVSISSPLHF
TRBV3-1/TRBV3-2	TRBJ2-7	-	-	TGTGCCAGCAGCCAGGGACTGAGCGTTCAGTACTTC	CASSQGLSVQYF
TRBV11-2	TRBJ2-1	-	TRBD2	TGTGCCAGCAGCGATAGCGGGGGGTACAATGAGCAGTTCTTC	CASSDSGGYNEQFF
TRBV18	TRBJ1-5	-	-	TGTGCCAGCTCACCAACCGGGACACAATATCAGCCCCAGCATTTT	CASSPTGTQYQPQHF
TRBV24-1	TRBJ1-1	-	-	TGTGCCACCAGTGACTCAGGGAAAGTACCCACTGAAGCTTTCTTT	CATSDSGKVPTEAFF
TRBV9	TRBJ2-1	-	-	TGTGCCAGCAGAGAATCCACAGGGCTCAATGAGCAGTTCTTC	CASRESTGLNEQFF
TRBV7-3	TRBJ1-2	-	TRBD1	TGTGCCAGCAGCTTACAAGGGACAGGGTTCTATGGCTACACCTTC	CASSLQGTGFYGYTF
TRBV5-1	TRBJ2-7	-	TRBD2	TGCGCCAGCAGCCTTGGAGGACTAGGGGAGGGCGAGCAGTACTTC	CASSLGGLGEGEQYF
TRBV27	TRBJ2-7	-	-	TGTGCCAGCAGTCCCAACCCGCCCCGGGCAGGGATATGGCACGAGCAGTACTTC	CASSPNPPRAGIWHEQYF
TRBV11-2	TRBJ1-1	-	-	TGTGCCAGCAGCTTAAAGGGAGGGGGTGAAGCTTTCTTT	CASSLKGGGEAFF